These T cell receptor beta chains were read from a single sample in a study of T cell responses to AZD1222 COVID-19 vaccine. Profiling relied on immunoSEQ multiplex PCR, and the TCRdb table lists in-frame clones only, not all of them. This sample has 180,000 or so clones, with more than 85% found just once. The sample in question was peripheral blood, obtained on day 0 of AZD1222 vaccination. These receptors all come from an adult in good health. Each CDR3 is given with its conserved first and last residue. Fields, in order: J gene, V gene, clone size, CDR3 protein. Only part of the rows carry a size: once, few, many, or a class if the clone is expanded.

>TRBJ2-1|TRBV7-2|-
CASSLFLAGGGTYNEQFF
>TRBJ2-3|TRBV7-9|-
CASSSAGGSTDTQYF
>TRBJ2-7|TRBV3-1/TRBV3-2|once
CASSPGRHEQYF
>TRBJ2-7|TRBV4-1|-
CASSQMGGGDDEQYF
>TRBJ2-1|TRBV6-5|-
CASTGQGYGEQFF
>TRBJ1-4|TRBV18|-
CASSPRWQNVQTNEKLFF
>TRBJ1-4|TRBV5-1|-
CASSLGTGEKLFF
>TRBJ2-2|TRBV19|-
CASSGQGNTGELFF
>TRBJ2-7|TRBV4-1|-
CASSQWESSYEQYF
>TRBJ1-5|TRBV3-1/TRBV3-2|-
CASSQGRDQPQHF
>TRBJ1-1|TRBV3-1/TRBV3-2|-
CASSQHNTNTEAFF
>TRBJ1-1|TRBV4-2|-
CASSQDQGQLNTEAFF
>TRBJ1-4|TRBV7-9|-
CASSWGGVDEKLFF
>TRBJ1-4|TRBV10-2|-
CASRISGGNEKLFF
>TRBJ1-1|TRBV2|-
CASSEAFVLSGEAFF
>TRBJ2-5|TRBV18|-
CASSPRQDRETQYF
>TRBJ1-2|TRBV6-6|once
CASSLEGRNYGYTF